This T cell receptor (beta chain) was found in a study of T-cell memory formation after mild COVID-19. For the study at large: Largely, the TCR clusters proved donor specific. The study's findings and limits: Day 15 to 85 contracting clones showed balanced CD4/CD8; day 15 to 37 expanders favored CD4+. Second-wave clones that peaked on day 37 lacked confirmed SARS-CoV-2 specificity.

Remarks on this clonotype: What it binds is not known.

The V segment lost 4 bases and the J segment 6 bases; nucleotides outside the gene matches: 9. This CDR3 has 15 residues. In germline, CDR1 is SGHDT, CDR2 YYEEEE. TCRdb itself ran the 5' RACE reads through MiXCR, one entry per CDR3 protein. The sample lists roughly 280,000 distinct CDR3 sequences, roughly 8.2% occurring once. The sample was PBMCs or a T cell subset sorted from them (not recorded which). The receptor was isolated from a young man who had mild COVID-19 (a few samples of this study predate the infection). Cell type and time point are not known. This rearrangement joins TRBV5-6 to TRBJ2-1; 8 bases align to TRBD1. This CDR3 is CASSDTGGTANEQFF. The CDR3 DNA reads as TGTGCCAGCAGCGACACAGGGGGAACGGCCAATGAGCAGTTCTTC.